This T cell receptor (beta chain) was sequenced for a study of blood T cells in healthy people across ages. Sample-barcoded 5' priming and a J-beta primer mix drove a second PCR of roughly 7 to 11 cycles. TCRdb re-derived calls from the 5' RACE reads in MiXCR, one entry per CDR3 protein. The data hold roughly 640,000 distinct CDR3 sequences, with about 28% observed a single time. Only a few counts were recorded for this clonotype. Germline and junction disagree at one end, which may indicate a read error. The CDR3 extends over 14 amino acids. CDR1 MNHEY and CDR2 SVGAGI come from the germline V gene. Sequencing was carried out using blood. The chain recombines TRBV6-5 with TRBJ2-7; possible D gene TRBD2, 6 bases. This TCR was sampled from a woman at least 80 years old in good health. The DNA of the CDR3 is TGTGCCAGCATTTACCGGGACTGGGGCTACGAGCAGTACTTC. It codes for CASIYRDWGYEQYF.